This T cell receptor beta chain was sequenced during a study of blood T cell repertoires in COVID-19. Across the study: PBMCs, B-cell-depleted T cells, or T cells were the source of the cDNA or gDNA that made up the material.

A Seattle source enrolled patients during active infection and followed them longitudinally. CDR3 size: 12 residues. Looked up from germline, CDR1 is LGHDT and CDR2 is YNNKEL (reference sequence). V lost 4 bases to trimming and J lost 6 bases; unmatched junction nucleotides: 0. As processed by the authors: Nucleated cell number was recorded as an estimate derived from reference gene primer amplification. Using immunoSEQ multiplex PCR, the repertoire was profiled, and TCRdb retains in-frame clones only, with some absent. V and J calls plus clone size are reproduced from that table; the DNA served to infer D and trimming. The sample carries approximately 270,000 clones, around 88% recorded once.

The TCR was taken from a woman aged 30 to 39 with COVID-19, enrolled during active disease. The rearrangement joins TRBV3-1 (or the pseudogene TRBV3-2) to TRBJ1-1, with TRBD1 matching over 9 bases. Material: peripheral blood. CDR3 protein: CASSRTGAEAFF. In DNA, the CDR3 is TGTGCCAGCAGCCGGACAGGGGCTGAAGCTTTCTTT.